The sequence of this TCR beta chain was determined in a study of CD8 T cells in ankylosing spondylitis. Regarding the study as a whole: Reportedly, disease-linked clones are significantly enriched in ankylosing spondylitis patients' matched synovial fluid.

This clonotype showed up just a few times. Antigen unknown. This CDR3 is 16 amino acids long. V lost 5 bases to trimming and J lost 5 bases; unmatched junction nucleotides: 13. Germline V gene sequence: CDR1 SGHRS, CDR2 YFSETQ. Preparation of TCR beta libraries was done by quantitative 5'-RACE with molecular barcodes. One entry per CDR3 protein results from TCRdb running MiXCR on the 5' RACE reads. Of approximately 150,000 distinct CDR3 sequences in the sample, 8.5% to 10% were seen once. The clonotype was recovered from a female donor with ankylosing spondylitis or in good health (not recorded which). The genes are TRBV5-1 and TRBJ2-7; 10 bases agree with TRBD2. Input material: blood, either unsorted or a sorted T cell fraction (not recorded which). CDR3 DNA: TGCGCCAGCAGGTTCTTGTCTAGCGGGAGAGGCCACGAGCAGTACTTC. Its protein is CASRFLSSGRGHEQYF.